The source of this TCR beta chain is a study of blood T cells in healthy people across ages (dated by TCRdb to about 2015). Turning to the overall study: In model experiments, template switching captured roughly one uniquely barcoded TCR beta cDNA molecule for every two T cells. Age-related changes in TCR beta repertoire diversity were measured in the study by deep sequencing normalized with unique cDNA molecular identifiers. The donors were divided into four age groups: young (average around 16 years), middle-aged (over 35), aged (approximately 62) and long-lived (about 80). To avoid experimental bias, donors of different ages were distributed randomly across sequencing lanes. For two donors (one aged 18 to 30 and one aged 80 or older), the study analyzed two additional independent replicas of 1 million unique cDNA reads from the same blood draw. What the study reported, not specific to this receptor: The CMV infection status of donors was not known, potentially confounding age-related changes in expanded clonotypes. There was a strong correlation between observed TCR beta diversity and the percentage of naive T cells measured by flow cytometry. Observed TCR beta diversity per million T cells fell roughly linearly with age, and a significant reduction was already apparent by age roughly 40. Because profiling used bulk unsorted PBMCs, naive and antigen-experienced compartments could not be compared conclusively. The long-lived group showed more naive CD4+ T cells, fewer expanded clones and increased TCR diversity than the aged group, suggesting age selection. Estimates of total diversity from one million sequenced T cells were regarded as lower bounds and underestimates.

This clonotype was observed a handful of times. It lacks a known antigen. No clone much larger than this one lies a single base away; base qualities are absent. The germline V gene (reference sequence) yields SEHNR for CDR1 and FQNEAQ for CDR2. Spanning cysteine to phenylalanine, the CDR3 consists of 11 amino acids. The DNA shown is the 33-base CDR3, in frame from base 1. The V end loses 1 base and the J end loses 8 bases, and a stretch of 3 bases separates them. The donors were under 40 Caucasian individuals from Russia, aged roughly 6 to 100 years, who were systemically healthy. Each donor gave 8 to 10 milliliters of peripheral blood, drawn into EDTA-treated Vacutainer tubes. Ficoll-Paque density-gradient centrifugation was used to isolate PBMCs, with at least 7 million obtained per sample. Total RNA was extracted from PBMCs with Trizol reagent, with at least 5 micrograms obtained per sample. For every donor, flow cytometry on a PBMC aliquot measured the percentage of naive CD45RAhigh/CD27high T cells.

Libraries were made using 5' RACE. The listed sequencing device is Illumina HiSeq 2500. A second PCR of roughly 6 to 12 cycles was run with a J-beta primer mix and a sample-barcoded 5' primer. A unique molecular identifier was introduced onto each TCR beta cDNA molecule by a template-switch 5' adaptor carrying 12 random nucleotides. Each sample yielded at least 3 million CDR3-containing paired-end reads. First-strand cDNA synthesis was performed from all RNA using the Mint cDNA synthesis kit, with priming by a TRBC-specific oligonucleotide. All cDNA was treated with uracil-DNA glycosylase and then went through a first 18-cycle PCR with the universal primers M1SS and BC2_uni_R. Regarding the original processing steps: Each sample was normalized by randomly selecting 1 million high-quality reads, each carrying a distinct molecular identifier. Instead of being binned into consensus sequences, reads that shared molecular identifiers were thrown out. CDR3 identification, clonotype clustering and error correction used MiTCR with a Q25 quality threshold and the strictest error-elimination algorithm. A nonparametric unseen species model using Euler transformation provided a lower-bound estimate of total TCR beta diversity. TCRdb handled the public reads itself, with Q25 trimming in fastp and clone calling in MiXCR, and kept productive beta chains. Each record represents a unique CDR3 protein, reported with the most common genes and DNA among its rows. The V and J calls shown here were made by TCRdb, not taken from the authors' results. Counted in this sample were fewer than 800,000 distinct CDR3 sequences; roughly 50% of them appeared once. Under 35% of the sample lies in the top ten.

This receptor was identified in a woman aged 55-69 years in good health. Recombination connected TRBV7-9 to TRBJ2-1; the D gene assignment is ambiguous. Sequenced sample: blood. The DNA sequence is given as TGTGCCAGCAGCTTAGTTCATGAGCAGTTCTTC. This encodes CASSLVHEQFF.